The rows below give T cell receptor beta chains drawn from one sample of a study of shared clonotypes between healthy human individuals. The assay was immunoSEQ multiplex PCR, and TCRdb's table has in-frame clones only and misses some. This table has under 1,900,000 clones, about 98.5% appearing once. The sequenced sample was naive CD4+ T cells sorted from blood. These receptors all come from a man younger than 45 in good health. CDR3s include the opening cysteine and the closing phenylalanine or tryptophan. Fields, in order: J gene, D gene, clone size, V gene, CDR3 DNA, CDR3 protein. A D gene is named only where the DNA matches it firmly. Clone size, where shown, is once, few, many, or a class for clones that have expanded.

>TRBJ1-5|TRBD1|-|TRBV5-5
TGTGCCAGCAGCTTGGACAGGGGGACTCAGCCCCAGCATTTT
CASSLDRGTQPQHF
>TRBJ1-5|-|-|TRBV4-3
TGCGCCAGCAGCCAAGATACATCCTTTGGCAATCAGCCCCAGCATTTT
CASSQDTSFGNQPQHF
>TRBJ2-7|-|-|TRBV7-2
TGTGCCAGCAGCCCTTCCGCGGAGCCCTACGAGCAGTACTTC
CASSPSAEPYEQYF
>TRBJ2-2|-|-|TRBV5-1
TGCGCCAGCAGCTTGGGGCAAGCCCAGAACACCGGGGAGCTGTTTTTT
CASSLGQAQNTGELFF
>TRBJ1-1|-|-|TRBV6-6
TGTGCCAGCACAGATTTTAGGGGGGGCACGAACACTGAAGCTTTCTTT
CASTDFRGGTNTEAFF
>TRBJ2-1|-|-|TRBV5-5
TGTGCCAGCAGCTTCGAGGTGCCGGGACCACTCAATGAGCAGTTCTTC
CASSFEVPGPLNEQFF
>TRBJ2-7|-|-|TRBV7-2
TGTGCCAGCAGCTTTATGATAGAGTACGAGCAGTACTTC
CASSFMIEYEQYF
>TRBJ1-3|-|-|TRBV6-1
TGTGCCAGCAGTGAACCCACATGGTATCTAAACACCATATATTTT
CASSEPTWYLNTIYF
>TRBJ2-7|-|few|TRBV20-1
TGCAGCGCCGGGGGCCACGAGCAGTACTTC
CSAGGHEQYF
>TRBJ2-5|-|-|TRBV10-3
TGTGCCATCAGCTCAGGGGAAAAGGAGACCCAGTACTTC
CAISSGEKETQYF
>TRBJ2-1|-|-|TRBV11-2
TGTGCCAGCAGCTCTAGACCCGGTACGTCCTACAATGAGCAGTTCTTC
CASSSRPGTSYNEQFF
>TRBJ2-5|-|-|TRBV18
TGTGCCAGCTCACCAAACCGGGGCCAAGAGACCCAGTACTTC
CASSPNRGQETQYF
>TRBJ2-5|TRBD2|-|TRBV7-9
TGTGCCAGCAGCCCGCTGGGACTAGCGGCAGAAGAGACCCAGTACTTC
CASSPLGLAAEETQYF
>TRBJ1-4|-|-|TRBV5-1
TGCGCCAGCAGCTTGGGCCTAACTAATGAAAAACTGTTTTTT
CASSLGLTNEKLFF
>TRBJ1-5|-|-|TRBV19
TGTGCCAGCCAACCTTATAGCAATCAGCCCCAGCATTTT
CASQPYSNQPQHF
>TRBJ2-7|-|-|TRBV10-1
TGCGCCAGCCGGAGCGGGACAGGTCCCTACGAGCAGTACTTC
CASRSGTGPYEQYF
>TRBJ2-7|TRBD1|-|TRBV6-5
TGTGCCAGCAAACCCAGGGGGAGAACCTACGAGCAGTACTTC
CASKPRGRTYEQYF
>TRBJ2-1|-|-|TRBV20-1
TGCAGTGCTAGTGCGGTCGATGAGCAGTTCTTC
CSASAVDEQFF
>TRBJ2-7|TRBD2|-|TRBV28
TGTGCCAGCAGGTCCCACGGGAGGGATGAGCAGTACTTC
CASRSHGRDEQYF
>TRBJ2-2|-|-|TRBV19
TGTGCCAGTAGCGGGGGGCAGGTCGCGAACACCGGGGAGCTGTTTTTT
CASSGGQVANTGELFF
>TRBJ2-7|-|-|TRBV28
TGTGCCGGAGCGAGGGGCTCCTACGAGCAGTACTTC
CAGARGSYEQYF
>TRBJ1-3|-|-|TRBV7-6
TGTGCCAGCAGCTTAGAAGACACCATATATTTT
CASSLEDTIYF
>TRBJ2-3|TRBD2|-|TRBV5-1
TGCGCCAGCAGCTTGGGACTAGCGGGAGGGCCGATGAGGGATACGCAGTATTTT
CASSLGLAGGPMRDTQYF
>TRBJ2-2|TRBD2|-|TRBV2
TGTGCCAGCAACCTGCTAGCGGCAAACACCGGGGAGCTGTTTTTT
CASNLLAANTGELFF
>TRBJ1-2|TRBD1|-|TRBV6-5
TGTGCCAGCAGTACCGGACAGGGACAGATGTATGGCTACACCTTC
CASSTGQGQMYGYTF
>TRBJ2-3|-|-|TRBV18
TGTGCCAGCTCACCGGGGGTCGCCACAGATACGCAGTATTTT
CASSPGVATDTQYF
>TRBJ1-3|-|-|TRBV9
TGTGCCAGCAGCGTAGGGAATAGGGAGACTCGGGGTGGAAACACCATATATTTT
CASSVGNRETRGGNTIYF
>TRBJ1-4|-|-|TRBV5-1
TGCGCCAGCAGCTTGGAAGGGGCGGTGACTAATGAAAAACTGTTTTTT
CASSLEGAVTNEKLFF
>TRBJ2-5|TRBD2|-|TRBV5-1
TGCGCCAGCAGCCCCGGTAGGGGACTAGCGAGCCAAGAGACCCAGTACTTC
CASSPGRGLASQETQYF
>TRBJ1-5|-|-|TRBV27
TGTGCCAGCAGTTTAGGTAGCAATCAGCCCCAGCATTTT
CASSLGSNQPQHF
>TRBJ2-1|-|-|TRBV9
TGTGCCAGCAGCGTCATTCCAAACAATGAGCAGTTCTTC
CASSVIPNNEQFF
>TRBJ1-2|-|-|TRBV29-1
TGCAGCGTAGACAACGTCGCAAACTATGGCTACACCTTC
CSVDNVANYGYTF
>TRBJ1-5|TRBD1|-|TRBV29-1
TGCAGCGTTCGACAGGGGAATCAGCCCCAGCATTTT
CSVRQGNQPQHF
>TRBJ2-7|-|once|TRBV5-1
TGCGCCAGCAGCTTGGTTGGCACCTACGAGCAGTACTTC
CASSLVGTYEQYF
>TRBJ2-2|TRBD1|-|TRBV5-1
TGCGCCAGCAGCTTTCACGGGACAGGGCTTATCGGGACCGGGGAGCTGTTTTTT
CASSFHGTGLIGTGELFF
>TRBJ2-1|-|-|TRBV15
TGTGCCACCAGCAGAGCAGGCGGGAACTACAATGAGCAGTTCTTC
CATSRAGGNYNEQFF
>TRBJ1-4|-|-|TRBV5-1
TGCGCCAGCAGCGCGGGGGGTGCCACAACTAATGAAAAACTGTTTTTT
CASSAGGATTNEKLFF
>TRBJ2-1|-|-|TRBV10-1
TGCGCCAGCAGTGGGCTACAGACGTACAATGAGCAGTTCTTC
CASSGLQTYNEQFF
>TRBJ2-7|-|-|TRBV20-1
TGCAGTGCTTCGGACTGGGAGCAGTACTTC
CSASDWEQYF
>TRBJ2-7|TRBD2|-|TRBV25-1
TGTGCCAGCAGTGAGGTGGCGGGAGTCCGGACTTACGAGCAGTACTTC
CASSEVAGVRTYEQYF
>TRBJ1-3|TRBD1|-|TRBV30
TGTGCCTGGAGTGTAAGGGCCAGGGGGACAGACACCATATATTTT
CAWSVRARGTDTIYF
>TRBJ1-4|TRBD1|-|TRBV4-1
TGCGCCAGCAGCCAAGAAAGCTCGGCAGGGGGCGCGGGAAAACTGTTTTTT
CASSQESSAGGAGKLFF
>TRBJ2-3|-|-|TRBV4-3
TGCGCCAGCAGCCAAGTTCCAAATTCGGGGTTGGATACGCAGTATTTT
CASSQVPNSGLDTQYF
>TRBJ2-4|TRBD2|-|TRBV25-1
TGTGCCAGTGAATTAGCGGGAGAAGGCAAAAACATTCAGTACTTC
CASELAGEGKNIQYF
>TRBJ2-1|-|once|TRBV5-1
TGCGCCAGCATGGGGACTTCCTACAATGAGCAGTTCTTC
CASMGTSYNEQFF
>TRBJ1-5|-|-|TRBV25-1
TGTGCCTCTGGTCAGCCCCAGCATTTT
CASGQPQHF
>TRBJ2-5|-|-|TRBV2
TGTGCCAGCAGGAGGACAGTACAAGAGACCCAGTACTTC
CASRRTVQETQYF
>TRBJ2-2|-|-|TRBV19
TGTGCCAGTAGTTCAGGTGTTGTGGCCGGGGAGCTGTTTTTT
CASSSGVVAGELFF
>TRBJ2-2|TRBD2|-|TRBV14
TGTGCCAGCAGCCGCGAACTAGCGGGAGTTACCGGGGAGCTGTTTTTT
CASSRELAGVTGELFF